This TCR beta chain came from a study of persistence of HIV-infected CD4 T cells. Study summary: Isolated cells were CMV- and HIV-1 Gag-responding CD4+ T cells.

The immunoSEQ assay was version 4, run in survey mode. Genomic DNA was diluted to around 10 ng/uL, up to 1 ug per sample. Sequencing was performed with immunoSEQ multiplex PCR; in TCRdb, only in-frame clones are kept and a portion is missing. This sample carries tens of thousands of clones, over 70% of them seen once, and the ten largest clones take about 3%. Within the sample, this clone is medium-sized. As yet, its antigen is unknown. Between the trimmed V and J ends, which lost 3 bases and 4 bases, there was a span of 9 bases. Germline CDR1 DFQATT, CDR2 SNEGSKA (reference sequence). The CDR3 extends over 12 amino acids. The stimulus was lysate of CMV-infected fibroblasts, around 10 ug/mL. CD40L/CD69 double-negative CD45RO-high memory CD4+ T cells were collected.

This sequence originates from an adult man with HIV who was CMV-seropositive. The starting material was CD4+ T cells sorted from PBMCs after approximately 18-hour stimulation, obtained from a patient who received antiretroviral therapy. The chain recombines TRBV20-1 with TRBJ1-2; tentatively, D is TRBD1 (5 bases). CDR3 DNA sequence: TGCAGTGCTAGTGAGACAGCCTATGGCTACACCTTC. It translates to CSASETAYGYTF.